This TCR beta chain came from a study of human T cells and chemical hapten exposure. Study overall: The sensitizer, 2% DPC, was used on 2 cm by 2 cm of upper inner arm skin. Cases of alopecia areata, totalis or universalis occurred in a predominantly female patient group.

TCRdb recomputed calls from the RACE reads with MiXCR, one row per CDR3 protein. The data show about 400,000 distinct CDR3 sequences, about 6.9% seen once. The study's findings and limits: No alteration of TCRs above 1 in 1000 frequency was seen with DPC sensitization. Compared with pre-sensitization or healthy control sets, expanded TCRs clustered more.

Stated time point: patch test 2, 6 weeks after DPC sensitization. The treatment was: therapeutic diphenylcyclopropenone sensitization with weekly scalp DPC. As for this clonotype: Its antigen is not identified.

The sample consisted of whole blood, taken in connection with sensitization to the hapten diphenylcyclopropenone (DPC). The clonotype was recovered from a young woman with alopecia areata. Some clones in this sample may be carry-over from other donors' samples.

The CDR3 reads CASGFPGGQDPYEQYF. In DNA, the CDR3 is TGTGCTAGTGGTTTCCCAGGGGGACAGGATCCCTACGAGCAGTACTTC. This chain links TRBV12-5 with TRBJ2-7; 8 bases are shared with TRBD1. Germline lookup yields CDR1 LGHNT and CDR2 FRNRAP. The length of the CDR3 is 16 residues. Unmatched junction bases numbered 9, after V lost 3 bases and J lost 2 bases. The full variable domain, rest sourced from reference TRBV12-5 and TRBJ2-7, is DARVTQTPRHKVTEMGQEVTMRCQPILGHNTVFWYRQTMMQGLELLAYFRNRAPLDDSGMPKDRFSAEMPDATLATLKIQPSEPRDSAVYFCASGFPGGQDPYEQYFGPGTRLTVT.